Following are 16 T cell receptor beta chains from one sample sequenced in a study of blood T cell repertoires in COVID-19. Produced via immunoSEQ multiplex PCR; TCRdb's table is partial and in-frame only. The sample carries about 190,000 clones, around 80% recorded once. The material sequenced was PBMCs or T cells enriched from blood (not recorded which). The receptors come from a woman between 45 and 60 years old who had recovered from COVID-19.

This chain links TRBV3-1 (or the pseudogene TRBV3-2) with TRBJ2-5, with 9 positions matching TRBD2. Germline-derived CDR1 and CDR2 are LGHDT and YNNKEL (reference sequence). V was clipped by 6 bases and J by 9 bases; unmatched bases: 14. The CDR3 spans 15 residues. CDR3 nucleotide sequence: TGTGCCAGCAGACCCGGGGTAGCGGGAGTGATGGCCCAGTACTTC. Translation gives CASRPGVAGVMAQYF.

The rearrangement uses TRBV10-3 and TRBJ1-3; a possible D gene is TRBD1 (6 bases). The CDR3 covers 18 residues. Germline CDR1 and CDR2: ENHRY and SYGVKD. Trimming took off 2 bases at V and 0 bases at J, with 17 bases between the two ends. The CDR3: CAISELGGTGSSGNTIYF. CDR3 coding DNA: TGTGCCATCAGTGAGCTCGGTGGAACAGGGAGCTCTGGAAACACCATATATTTT.

The V call is TRBV10-3, the J call TRBJ2-7; 11 nucleotides match TRBD2. The CDR3 loop spans 16 amino acids. CDR1 is ENHRY, CDR2 SYGVKD, per germline. Trimming took 4 bases from V and 2 from J; bases not matched to a gene: 7. CDR3 bases: TGTGCCATCAGTGGAGCGACTAGCGGGGTTACCTACGAGCAGTACTTC. Its translation is CAISGATSGVTYEQYF.

This clone was found many times. The rearrangement links TRBV6-5 to TRBJ1-1, with TRBD1 matching over 7 bases. Germline V gene sequence: CDR1 MNHEY, CDR2 SVGAGI. This CDR3 has 15 amino acids. Trimming cost V 7 bases and J 1 base; bases outside gene matches: 9. The CDR3 nucleotides are TGTGCCAGCAATTTTCAAAACAGGGGGAACACTGAAGCTTTCTTT. Its protein product is CASNFQNRGNTEAFF.

The chain uses TRBV5-1 and TRBJ2-5; TRBD2 matches at 11 bases. Germline values: CDR1 SGHRS, CDR2 YFSETQ. This CDR3 has 17 amino acids. The trim removed 4 bases at V and 0 bases at J, leaving 8 bases unmatched. CDR3 nucleotides: TGCGCCAGCAGCCCCCCCCCGGGACTAGCGGACCAAGAGACCCAGTACTTC. As protein: CASSPPPGLADQETQYF.

This clone was detected once. This chain links TRBV4-1 with TRBJ1-1, with TRBD1 as a possible D gene (5 bases). This CDR3 is 17 amino acids long. V lost 4 bases and J lost 5, with 23 bases in between. Germline-derived CDR1 and CDR2 are MGHRA and YSYEKL. The DNA of the CDR3 is TGCGCCAGCAGCCCTGCTTATTCCGGGACTTCGGGAACTGAAGCTTTCTTT. Its translation: CASSPAYSGTSGTEAFF.

This chain connects TRBV27 to TRBJ1-4, with 8 bases matching TRBD1. This CDR3 is built from 15 residues. Trimming took 3 bases from V and 7 from J; bases not matched to a gene: 7. From germline, CDR1 is MNHEY and CDR2 SMNVEV (reference sequence). DNA of the CDR3: TGTGCCAGCAGTTTGCAGGGGGCGCGAGGTGAAAAACTGTTTTTT. It specifies CASSLQGARGEKLFF.

The chain employs TRBV7-2 and TRBJ1-1; 8 nucleotides align to TRBD1. Germline V gene sequence: CDR1 SGHTA, CDR2 FQGNSA. The CDR3 extends over 13 amino acids. With V trimmed by 4 bases and J by 7 bases, 5 bases remained unmatched. The DNA for the CDR3 is TGTGCCAGCAGCTATAACAGGGGGGGTGAAGCTTTCTTT. Translated, it gives CASSYNRGGEAFF.

This sequence joins TRBV4-1 and TRBJ1-1, with a tentative D call TRBD1 (6 bases). The CDR3 runs to 13 residues. Germline values: CDR1 MGHRA, CDR2 YSYEKL. V was shortened by 0 bases and J by 5 bases, with 7 bases between the two germline ends. Here the CDR3 reads CASSQDRGTEAFF. CDR3 DNA: TGCGCCAGCAGCCAAGATAGGGGGACTGAAGCTTTCTTT.

The rearrangement uses TRBV25-1 and TRBJ2-7; TRBD2 matches 9 bases. Germline V gives CDR1 MGHDK, CDR2 SYGVNS. Trimming took 6 bases from V and 3 from J; bases not matched to a gene: 9. This CDR3 spans 15 amino acids. CDR3 sequence reads: CASSGTSRRRYEQYF. The CDR3 DNA sequence: TGTGCCAGCAGCGGGACTAGCCGACGACGCTACGAGCAGTACTTC.

The chain links TRBV28 to TRBJ2-1; the D gene is possibly TRBD2 (7 bases). The CDR3 spans 17 residues. The germline V and J ends were trimmed by 5 bases and 0 bases, with 17 bases remaining between them. Germline CDR1 MDHEN, CDR2 SYDVKM. The CDR3 bases are TGTGCCAGCAGTAGGGGGGGAGCGGGGACCTCCTACAATGAGCAGTTCTTC. Its translation is CASSRGGAGTSYNEQFF.

J is TRBJ1-3 and V is TRBV6-5; 7 bases are shared with TRBD1. V trimming: 2 bases; J trimming: 4 bases; junction bases outside the gene matches: 2. Germline V gene data show CDR1 as MNHEY and CDR2 as SVGAGI. CDR3 length: 14 residues. The chain's CDR3 is CASSYGTEGNTIYF. The CDR3 bases are TGTGCCAGCAGTTACGGGACAGAAGGAAACACCATATATTTT.

The chain links TRBV9 to TRBJ2-4; D is perhaps TRBD2 (7 bases). Germline loops: CDR1 SGDLS, CDR2 YYNGEE. V shed 0 bases and J shed 8 bases, with 15 bases lying between them. The CDR3 runs 15 residues. CDR3 in DNA: TGTGCCAGCAGCGTAGTAGCAGGGGAGGGGGACATTCAGTACTTC. It is translated as CASSVVAGEGDIQYF.

The J gene is TRBJ2-7, the V gene TRBV11-2; 7 nucleotides align to TRBD1. In germline, CDR1 is SGHAT, CDR2 FQNNGV. The CDR3 runs to 14 residues. The trim removed 5 bases at V and 6 bases at J, leaving 10 bases unmatched. The CDR3 bases are TGTGCCAGCAGCGCCCTGACAGGGATCGGCGAGCAGTACTTC. This sequence encodes CASSALTGIGEQYF. Filled out from reference TRBV11-2 and TRBJ2-7, the complete variable domain reads EAGVAQSPRYKIIEKRQSVAFWCNPISGHATLYWYQQILGQGPKLLIQFQNNGVVDDSQLPKDRFSAERLKGVDSTLKIQPAKLEDSAVYLCASSALTGIGEQYFGPGTRLTVT.

This clone has more than one count but fewer than ten. The chain couples TRBV18 to TRBJ1-1; 9 nucleotides agree with TRBD1. V shed 3 bases, J shed 5 bases, and the junction held 13 bases outside the gene matches. CDR1 is KGHSH, CDR2 LQKENI, per germline. The CDR3 has 17 residues. This chain's CDR3 is CASSPTDLTGGWTEAFF. CDR3 nucleotides: TGTGCCAGCTCACCGACGGATCTTACAGGGGGCTGGACTGAAGCTTTCTTT.

The J gene is TRBJ1-2, the V gene TRBV10-3; 8 nucleotides match TRBD1. After removal of 6 bases from V and 7 bases from J, the junction contained 16 bases not matched to a gene. The CDR3 extends over 16 amino acids. Germline CDR1 reads ENHRY; CDR2 reads SYGVKD. The CDR3: CAISGPQGQEGFGYTF. CDR3 bases: TGTGCCATCAGCGGACCGCAGGGACAGGAAGGGTTTGGCTACACCTTC.